This TCR beta chain stems from a study of cytomegalovirus exposure and HLA in healthy donors. Those who donated were healthy bone marrow donors. PCR amplification relied on 60 Vbeta primers (plus 13 Jbeta primers). The protocol was immunoSEQ multiplex PCR, while the TCRdb copy is restricted to in-frame clones and leaves out a portion. This repertoire shows some 110,000 clones, approximately 65% found once; its top ten account for more than 1.5%. This clone was counted a few times. Its target is unknown. Study outcomes and limitations: Cytomegalovirus status, reportedly, was diagnosed with high specificity and sensitivity by the classifier. An analysis done earlier found most TCR beta V segments productive about 87% or about 30% of the time. An Asian-associated ancestry cluster reportedly showed fewer N-insertions than the approximately 630-donor mean in a later analysis.

J gave up 5 bases and V 2 bases, and 3 bases lay outside the gene matches. The CDR3 has 13 amino acids. Germline V gives CDR1 LGHNA, CDR2 YNFKEQ. The sequence came from a man between 18 and 29 years old in good health and CMV-seronegative. Sequenced sample: PBMCs. This chain joins TRBV4-2 and TRBJ2-7, with 7 nucleotides matching TRBD1. The CDR3: CASSQTGVHEQYF. The CDR3 coding sequence is TGTGCCAGCAGCCAAACAGGGGTCCACGAGCAGTACTTC.